The 17 T cell receptor beta chains below all came from one sample that was sequenced in a study of long-term antiretroviral therapy in people with HIV (dated by TCRdb to the early 2020s). The immunoSEQ hsTCRB v3.0 assay was used at survey level resolution to sequence the TRB variable region. Sourced from immuneACCESS, this table was stored by TCRdb with only in-frame sequences that have V and J called. A share of the clones is absent; for the studies checked, an unresolved V gene accounts for under half, and the remainder has no known explanation. The sample table lists about 11,000 clones, about 80% of them with a count of one. The ten largest make up roughly a fifth of the sample. Source: unsorted PBMCs, taken about 7 years after starting antiretroviral therapy. The origin of the receptors is a man in his forties or fifties with HIV.

This clone was found once. V gene TRBV7-2 combines with J gene TRBJ1-4; D perhaps matches TRBD1 (6 bases). Trimming took off 1 base at V and 10 bases at J, with 10 bases between the two ends. Germline-derived CDR1 and CDR2 are SGHTA and FQGNSA. The CDR3 contains 13 residues. The CDR3, as DNA: TGTGCCAGCAGCTTAGTAAAGGGGGTAAAACTGTTTTTT. It encodes CASSLVKGVKLFF.

The V gene is TRBV18, the J gene TRBJ1-1, with D possibly being TRBD1 (6 bases). The CDR3 has 15 residues. Germline lookup yields CDR1 KGHSH and CDR2 LQKENI. V was trimmed by 2 bases and J by 2 bases, leaving 12 bases between them. CDR3 residues: CASSPVDRINTEAFF. The CDR3 bases are TGTGCCAGCTCACCAGTAGACAGGATCAACACTGAAGCTTTCTTT.

This chain connects TRBV19 to TRBJ2-1, with D unresolved. Germline CDR1 is LNHDA and CDR2 is SQIVND (reference sequence). This CDR3 spans 15 amino acids. Trimming removed 2 bases from V and 3 bases from J, with 11 bases in between. The CDR3 DNA is TGTGCCAGTAGTATATCCGGACGTAACTACAATGAGCAGTTCTTC. Encoded protein: CASSISGRNYNEQFF.

The V call is TRBV2, the J call TRBJ1-2; D is ambiguous. Germline assignment: CDR1 SNHLY and CDR2 FYNNEI. The CDR3 spans 11 residues. Trimming removed 7 bases at V and 7 bases at J, with 10 bases between. CDR3: CASIIDGGYTF. Written as DNA, the CDR3 is TGTGCCAGCATAATAGATGGTGGCTACACCTTC.

V and J are TRBV5-4 and TRBJ1-6, with D hard to call. The germline V and J ends were trimmed by 2 bases and 0 bases, with 12 bases remaining between them. Germline CDR1 is SGHNT and CDR2 is YYREEE (reference sequence). This CDR3 has 17 residues. The CDR3 DNA follows: TGTGCCAGCAGCTTTGGAGGGTTAAGCTCCTATAATTCACCCCTCCACTTT. Amino acids: CASSFGGLSSYNSPLHF.

This chain joins TRBV7-9 and TRBJ1-1; 9 nucleotides line up with TRBD1. J gave up 9 bases and V 1 base, and 3 bases lay outside the gene matches. The CDR3 consists of 13 residues. CDR1 is SEHNR, CDR2 FQNEAQ, per germline (reference sequence). The CDR3 here is CASSLGDREKAFF. The CDR3 coding sequence is TGTGCCAGCAGCTTAGGGGACAGGGAGAAAGCTTTCTTT.

In DNA form, the CDR3 reads TGCGCCAGCAGACCCGGGACAGGGGAGACGAATGAGCAGTTCTTC. As protein: CASRPGTGETNEQFF. V usage is TRBV5-1 and J usage is TRBJ2-1; the match to TRBD1 covers 10 bases. V lost 5 bases and J lost 7; bases outside the gene matches: 9. This CDR3 has 15 amino acids. Per the germline V gene, CDR1 is SGHRS and CDR2 is YFSETQ. Full variable domain (remainder filled in from reference TRBV5-1 and TRBJ2-1): KAGVTQTPRYLIKTRGQQVTLSCSPISGHRSVSWYQQTPGQGLQFLFEYFSETQRNKGNFPGRFSGRQFSNSRSEMNVSTLELGDSALYLCASRPGTGETNEQFFGPGTRLTVL.

The V call is TRBV9, the J call TRBJ1-3, with D possibly being TRBD1 (5 bases). The CDR3 spans 14 residues. Per germline, CDR1 SGDLS and CDR2 YYNGEE. The germline V and J ends were trimmed by 0 bases and 3 bases, with 7 bases remaining between them. The CDR3 bases are TGTGCCAGCAGCGTAGGAGGGGTTGGAAACACCATATATTTT. This encodes CASSVGGVGNTIYF. The full variable domain, its missing parts supplied by reference TRBV9 and TRBJ1-3, is DSGVTQTPKHLITATGQRVTLRCSPRSGDLSVYWYQQSLDQGLQFLIQYYNGEERAKGNILERFSAQQFPDLHSELNLSSLELGDSALYFCASSVGGVGNTIYFGEGSWLTVV.

The rearrangement joins TRBV19 to TRBJ2-1; 7 bases fit TRBD2. Germline V gene data show CDR1 as LNHDA and CDR2 as SQIVND (reference sequence). The CDR3 covers 12 residues. V dropped 10 bases and J dropped 3; count of bases not matched to a gene: 3. CDR3 residues: CATSGGYNEQFF. The CDR3 DNA reads as TGTGCCACCTCGGGGGGCTACAATGAGCAGTTCTTC.

To note about this clone: One end of the junction does not line up with germline, which may come from a read error. The chain combines TRBV4-1 with TRBJ2-7; 9 nucleotides agree with TRBD2. The CDR3 spans 16 residues. Germline values: CDR1 MGHRA, CDR2 YSYEKL. Here the CDR3 DNA reads TGTGCCAGCAGCCAAGACCTAGCGGGGATCTCCTACGAGCAGTACTTC. It encodes CASSQDLAGISYEQYF.

The CDR3 region has the DNA TGTGCCAGCAGCGGACCGGGACAGTCACCCAGCCAGAACACTGAAGCTTTCTTT. Translation: CASSGPGQSPSQNTEAFF. The chain employs TRBV7-9 and TRBJ1-1; 7 bases are a match to TRBD1. With V trimmed by 5 bases and J by 1 base, 16 bases remained unmatched. The CDR3 is made up of 18 amino acids. Germline V gives CDR1 SEHNR, CDR2 FQNEAQ (reference sequence).

This clone has a handful of counts. V usage is TRBV29-1 and J usage is TRBJ2-7, with 9 bases that match TRBD2. There are 15 residues in the CDR3. With 1 base clipped from V and 3 bases from J, the junction kept 7 bases outside the gene matches. Germline V gene sequence: CDR1 SQVTM, CDR2 ANQGSEA. For the CDR3, the DNA is TGCAGCGTTGAAGGGGTAGCGGGGGCTCGCTACGAGCAGTACTTC. Translation gives CSVEGVAGARYEQYF.

This sequence joins TRBV9 and TRBJ2-7; 9 nucleotides match TRBD1. Germline V gives CDR1 SGDLS, CDR2 YYNGEE. The CDR3 is 15 amino acids. J was trimmed by 5 bases and V by 0 bases; bases with no gene match: 6. CDR3 region: CASSVVGTGIDEQYF. CDR3 nucleotide sequence: TGTGCCAGCAGCGTAGTGGGGACAGGGATCGACGAGCAGTACTTC.

The chain uses TRBV27 and TRBJ2-7; D unclear. Trimming stripped 3 bases from V and 7 bases from J, with 7 bases between. The CDR3 has 11 residues. CDR1 is MNHEY, CDR2 SMNVEV, per germline (reference sequence). As DNA, the CDR3 is TGTGCCAGCAGTTTCTCAGGAGAGCAGTACTTC. As protein: CASSFSGEQYF.

This clone was found once. Its ends do not fully match the called genes, so a read error is possible. The chain combines TRBV2 with TRBJ2-4, with D tentatively TRBD1 or TRBD2 (6 bases each). CDR1 and CDR2 from the germline V gene are SNHLY and FYNNEI. The CDR3 is 15 residues long. Written as DNA, the CDR3 is TGTGCCAGCAGAGAAGGGTCCGGGGGCGCAAACATTCAGTACTTC. Its translation: CASREGSGGANIQYF.

V usage is TRBV11-2 and J usage is TRBJ1-1; D might be TRBD1 (6 bases). There are 15 residues in the CDR3. V lost 3 bases and J lost 3, with 14 bases in between. Per the germline V gene, CDR1 is SGHAT and CDR2 is FQNNGV. For the CDR3, the DNA is TGTGCCAGCAGCTTCGGGCAGGGGCAGTACACTGAAGCTTTCTTT. It is translated as CASSFGQGQYTEAFF.

The rearrangement joins TRBV5-6 to TRBJ2-5; no clear D. Per germline, CDR1 SGHDT and CDR2 YYEEEE. V lost 0 bases to trimming and J lost 0 bases, with 6 bases between them. There are 14 residues in the CDR3. The CDR3 reads CASSLGADQETQYF. CDR3 coding DNA: TGTGCCAGCAGCTTGGGGGCAGACCAAGAGACCCAGTACTTC. Complete variable domain (other parts from reference TRBV5-6 and TRBJ2-5): DAGVTQSPTHLIKTRGQQVTLRCSPKSGHDTVSWYQQALGQGPQFIFQYYEEEERQRGNFPDRFSGHQFPNYSSELNVNALLLGDSALYLCASSLGADQETQYFGPGTRLLVL.